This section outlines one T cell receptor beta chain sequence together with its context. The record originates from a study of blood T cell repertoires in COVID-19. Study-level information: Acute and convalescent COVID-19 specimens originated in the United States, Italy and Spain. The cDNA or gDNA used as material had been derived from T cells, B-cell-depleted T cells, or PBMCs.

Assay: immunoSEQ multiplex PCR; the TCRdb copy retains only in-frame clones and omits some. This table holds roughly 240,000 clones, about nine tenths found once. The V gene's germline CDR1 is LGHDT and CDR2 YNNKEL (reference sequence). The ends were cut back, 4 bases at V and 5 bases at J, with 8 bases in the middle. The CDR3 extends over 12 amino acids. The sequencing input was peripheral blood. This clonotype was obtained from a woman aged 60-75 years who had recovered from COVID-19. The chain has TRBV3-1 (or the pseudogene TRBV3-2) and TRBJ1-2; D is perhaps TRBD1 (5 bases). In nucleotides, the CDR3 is TGTGCCAGCAGCCGGGGCTTATATGGCTACACCTTC. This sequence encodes CASSRGLYGYTF.